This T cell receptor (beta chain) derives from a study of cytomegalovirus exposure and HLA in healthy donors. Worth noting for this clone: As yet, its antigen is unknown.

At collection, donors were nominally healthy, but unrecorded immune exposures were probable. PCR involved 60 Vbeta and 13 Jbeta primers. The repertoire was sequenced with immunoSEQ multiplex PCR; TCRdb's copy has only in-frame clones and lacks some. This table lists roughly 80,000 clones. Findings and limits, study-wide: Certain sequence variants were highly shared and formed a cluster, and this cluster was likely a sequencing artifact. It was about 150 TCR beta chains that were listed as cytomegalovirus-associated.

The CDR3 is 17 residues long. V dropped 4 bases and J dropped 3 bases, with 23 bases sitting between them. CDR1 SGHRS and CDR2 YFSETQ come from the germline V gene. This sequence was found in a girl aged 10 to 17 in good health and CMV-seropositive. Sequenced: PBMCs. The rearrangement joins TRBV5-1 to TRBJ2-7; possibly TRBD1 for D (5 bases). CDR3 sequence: CASSPGPSGRISYEQYF. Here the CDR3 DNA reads TGCGCCAGCAGCCCTGGCCCGTCAGGGCGTATCAGCTACGAGCAGTACTTC.